The 21 T cell receptor beta chains below come from one sample, sequenced in a study of cytomegalovirus exposure and HLA in healthy donors. PCR primers comprised 60 Vbeta and 13 Jbeta primers. TCRdb's table, derived via immunoSEQ multiplex PCR, lists solely in-frame clones and lacks some. The listing records roughly 42,000 clones. Sequenced input: PBMCs. These receptors were obtained from a man aged 30 to 39 in good health and CMV-seronegative.

The chain is built from TRBV2 and TRBJ2-7; no clear D gene. V lost 5 bases, J lost 3 bases, and 14 bases lay in between. Looked up from germline, CDR1 is SNHLY and CDR2 is FYNNEI. The CDR3 is 14 residues long. CDR3 region: CASSTPTGLYEQYF. The CDR3 DNA follows: TGTGCCAGCAGTACCCCGACTGGTCTCTACGAGCAGTACTTC. The full variable domain, rest sourced from reference TRBV2 and TRBJ2-7, is EPEVTQTPSHQVTQMGQEVILRCVPISNHLYFYWYRQILGQKVEFLVSFYNNEISEKSEIFDDQFSVERPDGSNFTLKIRSTKLEDSAMYFCASSTPTGLYEQYFGPGTRLTVT.

The V and J genes are TRBV10-3 and TRBJ2-7, with 7 bases aligning to TRBD1. Germline lookup yields CDR1 ENHRY and CDR2 SYGVKD. The CDR3 loop spans 15 amino acids. After removal of 3 bases from V and 5 bases from J, the junction contained 10 bases not matched to a gene. CDR3 residues: CAISDPPDRAHEQYF. The CDR3 DNA follows: TGTGCCATCAGTGACCCTCCCGACAGGGCCCACGAGCAGTACTTC.

CDR3 DNA: TGCGCCAGCAGCTTGGATGATACCGGGAGCCTCGAGCAGTACTTC. This translates into CASSLDDTGSLEQYF. V is TRBV5-1 and J is TRBJ2-7, with a possible D match to TRBD2 (6 bases). The CDR3 length is 15 residues. The V end was cut by 0 bases, the J end by 6 bases, with 16 bases between. Germline CDR1 reads SGHRS; CDR2 reads YFSETQ.

The rearrangement uses TRBV19 and TRBJ2-3, with a tentative D call TRBD2 (5 bases). V was cut by 3 bases and J by 2 bases, with 12 bases left in between. Germline lookup yields CDR1 LNHDA and CDR2 SQIVND (reference sequence). The CDR3 runs 15 residues. The CDR3 is CASSITRLITDTQYF. In DNA form, the CDR3 reads TGTGCCAGTAGTATCACTAGACTCATCACAGATACGCAGTATTTT.

On this clone: Mismatch with germline at one junction end may stem from a read error. The V and J genes are TRBV7-7 and TRBJ2-5; 10 nucleotides agree with TRBD1. The CDR3 spans 12 residues. Looked up from germline, CDR1 is SSHAT and CDR2 is FNYEAQ (reference sequence). The DNA for the CDR3 is TGTGCTAGCAGCTTAGGACAGGGGGCCCAGTACTTC. This translates into CASSLGQGAQYF.

V usage is TRBV6-5 and J usage is TRBJ2-7; 9 nucleotides line up with TRBD2. J lost 2 bases, V lost 4 bases, and 6 bases had no gene match. CDR1 and CDR2 (germline): MNHEY, SVGAGI. The CDR3 is 15 residues long. The CDR3 DNA is TGTGCCAGCAGTTCTGGACTAGCGAAAGCCTACGAGCAGTACTTC. It yields the protein CASSSGLAKAYEQYF.

The genes are TRBV4-3 and TRBJ1-2; D is perhaps TRBD1 (5 bases). The V and J ends lost 0 bases and 4 bases respectively, with 12 bases between them. Germline CDR1 and CDR2: LGHNA and YSLEER. The CDR3 consists of 15 residues. The CDR3 spells CASSQDGGAPYGYTF. CDR3 nucleotide sequence: TGCGCCAGCAGCCAAGATGGAGGGGCACCCTATGGCTACACCTTC.

V gene TRBV6-1 combines with J gene TRBJ2-1, with D perhaps matching TRBD1 (5 bases). Germline V gene sequence: CDR1 MNHNS, CDR2 SASEGT. There are 14 residues in the CDR3. The ends were cut back, 4 bases at V and 3 bases at J, with 10 bases in the middle. The CDR3 loop is CASSVDSIYNEQFF. The CDR3 DNA reads TGTGCCAGCAGTGTTGACAGCATCTACAATGAGCAGTTCTTC.

V and J are TRBV15 and TRBJ2-7; D remains ambiguous. V lost 3 bases to trimming and J lost 3 bases, with 9 bases between them. Germline CDR1 and CDR2: LNHNV and YYDKDF (reference sequence). There are 13 residues in the CDR3. CDR3 bases: TGTGCCACCAGCAGGGGCAGCTTCTACGAGCAGTACTTC. Its translation: CATSRGSFYEQYF.

The gene calls are TRBV4-2 and TRBJ1-1; D might be TRBD1 (5 bases). V was trimmed by 0 bases and J by 4 bases, leaving 15 bases between them. CDR1 LGHNA and CDR2 YNFKEQ come from the germline V gene. The CDR3 length is 16 residues. CDR3 nucleotides: TGTGCCAGCAGCCAAGATGGGTGGCAGGGAGGCACTGAAGCTTTCTTT. Translating gives CASSQDGWQGGTEAFF.

V is TRBV5-1 and J is TRBJ2-1, with D tentatively TRBD1 (5 bases). From germline, CDR1 is SGHRS and CDR2 YFSETQ. Trimming stripped 0 bases from V and 6 bases from J, with 10 bases between. The CDR3 contains 14 residues. The CDR3 coding sequence is TGCGCCAGCAGCTTGGCCTGGGGCCTCAATGAGCAGTTCTTC. It specifies CASSLAWGLNEQFF.

The V call is TRBV7-2, the J call TRBJ1-1, with D unresolved. Germline V gives CDR1 SGHTA, CDR2 FQGNSA. The CDR3 runs to 12 residues. V dropped 6 bases and J dropped 1 base, with 6 bases sitting between them. The CDR3 bases are TGTGCCAGCAGTGAGCAGAACACTGAAGCTTTCTTT. It is translated as CASSEQNTEAFF.

In regard to this clone: Sequence at one end of the junction differs from germline and may be a read error. This chain's CDR3 is CAWRGGTSGRSSDNEQFF. CDR3 DNA: TGTGCCTGGAGGGGAGGGACTAGCGGGAGGAGCTCCGACAATGAGCAGTTCTTC. The V and J genes are TRBV30 and TRBJ2-1; 15 bases agree with TRBD2. CDR3 length: 18 residues. The V gene's germline CDR1 is GTSNPN and CDR2 SVGIG (reference sequence). Full variable domain (rest looked up from reference TRBV30 and TRBJ2-1): SQTIHQWPATLVQPVGSPLSLECTVEGTSNPNLYWYRQAAGRGLQLLFYSVGIGQISSEVPQNLSASRPQDRQFILSSKKLLLSDSGFYLCAWRGGTSGRSSDNEQFFGPGTRLTVL.

The chain uses TRBV7-2 and TRBJ2-6; D is unclear. CDR1 is SGHTA and CDR2 is FQGNSA in the germline V gene. The CDR3 totals 15 residues. V lost 1 base and J lost 0, with 4 bases in between. The CDR3 region is CASSLDSSGANVLTF. CDR3 DNA: TGTGCCAGCAGCTTAGACAGCTCTGGGGCCAACGTCCTGACTTTC.

DNA of the CDR3: TGTGCCAGCAGCTTACAAGCCGGGACTAGCGGGAGAAAGACCCAGTACTTC. Translating it yields CASSLQAGTSGRKTQYF. This rearrangement joins TRBV7-6 to TRBJ2-5, with TRBD2 matching over 14 bases. V shed 2 bases, J shed 6 bases, and the junction held 8 bases outside the gene matches. The CDR3 contains 17 residues. Germline CDR1 reads SGHVS; CDR2 reads FNYEAQ.

V is TRBV28 and J is TRBJ1-6, with D unclear. The V and J ends lost 5 bases and 11 bases respectively, with 22 bases between them. Germline-derived CDR1 and CDR2 are MDHEN and SYDVKM. The CDR3 extends over 16 amino acids. The CDR3 sequence is CASSLNRVTAVAPLHF. CDR3 nucleotide sequence: TGTGCCAGCAGTCTAAACCGGGTTACGGCGGTGGCACCCCTCCACTTT.

The rearrangement uses TRBV14 and TRBJ2-2, with TRBD2 identical over 9 bases. The CDR3 sequence is 14 residues long. The trim removed 6 bases at V and 4 bases at J, leaving 3 bases unmatched. Germline values: CDR1 SGHDN, CDR2 FVKESK. CDR3 amino acids: CASRGSGSTGELFF. The CDR3 DNA follows: TGTGCCAGCAGGGGTAGCGGGAGCACCGGGGAGCTGTTTTTT.

The chain couples TRBV5-1 to TRBJ1-1; TRBD1 agrees at 8 bases. Germline lookup yields CDR1 SGHRS and CDR2 YFSETQ. J lost 4 bases, V lost 6 bases, and 8 bases had no gene match. The CDR3 is made up of 14 amino acids. The CDR3 DNA reads TGCGCCAGCACCGGACAGGGTTGGGCCACTGAAGCTTTCTTT. Translated, it gives CASTGQGWATEAFF. The full variable domain, with the rest looked up from reference TRBV5-1 and TRBJ1-1, is KAGVTQTPRYLIKTRGQQVTLSCSPISGHRSVSWYQQTPGQGLQFLFEYFSETQRNKGNFPGRFSGRQFSNSRSEMNVSTLELGDSALYLCASTGQGWATEAFFGQGTRLTVV.

The V gene is TRBV7-2, the J gene TRBJ1-1, with D uncertain. The CDR3 has 15 amino acids. Looked up from germline, CDR1 is SGHTA and CDR2 is FQGNSA. Trimming stripped 1 base from V and 4 bases from J, with 13 bases between. The CDR3 DNA is TGTGCCAGCAGCTTAGTCCCGGGGAGAGGCACTGAAGCTTTCTTT. Amino acids: CASSLVPGRGTEAFF.

The chain carries TRBV27 and TRBJ2-5; a weak D match, TRBD1 (5 bases). The V gene's germline CDR1 is MNHEY and CDR2 SMNVEV (reference sequence). The CDR3 has 16 residues. V lost 2 bases and J 3 bases, leaving 16 bases between the germline ends. In DNA, the CDR3 is TGTGCCAGCAGTTTAGTAGGACCTACAGGAAAAGAGACCCAGTACTTC. Amino acids: CASSLVGPTGKETQYF.

The chain links TRBV2 to TRBJ1-1; TRBD1 might be the D (6 bases). Germline V lookup: CDR1 SNHLY, CDR2 FYNNEI. V dropped 2 bases and J dropped 4 bases, with 14 bases sitting between them. This CDR3 has 15 amino acids. The CDR3 nucleotides are TGTGCCAGCAGTGAAAGTTTAGGGGGAAGCACTGAAGCTTTCTTT. It specifies CASSESLGGSTEAFF.